The 10 T cell receptor beta chains below all came from one sample that was sequenced in a study of blood T cells in healthy people across ages (dated by TCRdb to between 2015 and 2017). The library was built by means of 5' RACE. The reads were generated on an Illumina HiSeq 2500. A second 7 to 11 cycle PCR used a sample-barcoded 5' primer and a J-beta primer mix. The public sequencing data were trimmed at Q25 with fastp and processed into clonotypes with MiXCR by TCRdb, which kept only in-frame beta chains. Each entry merges the rows of one CDR3 protein and shows their most common DNA and genes. This sample has over 550,000 distinct CDR3 sequences in its table, and 25% to 30% of those were observed once. Of the sample, more than 15% falls within the top ten clones. The sequencing input was blood. These receptors were taken from a woman of 80 years or more in good health.

The chain links TRBV3-1 to TRBJ2-1; TRBD2 matches 11 bases. This CDR3 has 16 residues. After removal of 3 bases from V and 5 bases from J, the junction contained 6 bases not matched to a gene. CDR1 and CDR2 (germline): LGHDT, YNNKEL (reference sequence). In nucleotides, the CDR3 is TGTGCCAGCAGCCAGGGAGGGACTAGCGGCAACAATGAGCAGTTCTTC. This sequence encodes CASSQGGTSGNNEQFF.

The rearrangement joins TRBV5-4 to TRBJ2-2; 7 nucleotides line up with TRBD2. CDR1 is SGHNT and CDR2 is YYREEE in the germline V gene (reference sequence). The ends lost 4 bases at V and 3 bases at J; junction bases unmatched: 6. CDR3 length equals 15 residues. CDR3: CASSLRGSYTGELFF. Written as DNA, the CDR3 is TGTGCCAGCAGCCTGCGGGGGTCGTACACCGGGGAGCTGTTTTTT.

The rearrangement joins TRBV25-1 to TRBJ2-5; D uncertain. The CDR3 extends over 13 amino acids. Germline CDR1 is MGHDK and CDR2 is SYGVNS. The ends were cut back, 0 bases at V and 5 bases at J, with 7 bases in the middle. CDR3: CASSEYAAETQYF. The CDR3 DNA sequence: TGTGCCAGCAGTGAATATGCAGCCGAGACCCAGTACTTC.

With respect to this clonotype: This may be a read error: a much more frequent sequence differs by one nucleotide. V gene TRBV6-2 or TRBV6-3 combines with J gene TRBJ2-4; 11 bases match TRBD2. Germline-derived CDR1 and CDR2 are MNHEY and SVGEGT. The CDR3 runs 14 residues. The CDR3 sequence: CVSSGTSGSNIQYF. The CDR3 nucleotides are TGTGTCAGCAGCGGGACTAGCGGTTCAAACATTCAGTACTTC.

This clonotype was seen at least ten times. CDR3 in amino acids: CSARMAGTYEQYF. Written as DNA, the CDR3 is TGCAGTGCTAGAATGGCAGGGACCTACGAGCAGTACTTC. The V gene is TRBV20-1, the J gene TRBJ2-7; D might be TRBD1 (5 bases). This CDR3 spans 13 amino acids. In germline, CDR1 is DFQATT, CDR2 SNEGSKA (reference sequence). V was shortened by 2 bases and J by 2 bases, with 10 bases between the two germline ends.

The chain carries TRBV6-5 and TRBJ2-3; no firm D call. Germline-derived CDR1 and CDR2 are MNHEY and SVGAGI. Trimming removed 4 bases from V and 6 bases from J, with 11 bases in between. CDR3 length: 13 residues. The CDR3 DNA follows: TGTGCCAGCAGTTCATCCCGTCGGGATACGCAGTATTTT. Translated: CASSSSRRDTQYF.

The V and J genes are TRBV6-1 and TRBJ1-1; D perhaps matches TRBD1 (6 bases). Trimming cost V 5 bases and J 0 bases, with 10 bases left between them. The CDR3 extends over 14 amino acids. Germline-derived CDR1 and CDR2 are MNHNS and SASEGT. CDR3 region: CASSNRVMNTEAFF. Written as DNA, the CDR3 is TGTGCCAGCAGTAACAGGGTTATGAACACTGAAGCTTTCTTT.

At least ten counts were recorded for this clonotype. The CDR3, as DNA: TGCAGCGTTGGTGCAGTGGATCACAATGAGCAGTTCTTC. This encodes CSVGAVDHNEQFF. V and J are TRBV29-1 and TRBJ2-1; no definite D call. The length of the CDR3 is 13 residues. Trimming removed 4 bases at V and 5 bases at J, with 12 bases between. Germline V lookup: CDR1 SQVTM, CDR2 ANQGSEA.

The rearrangement uses TRBV27 and TRBJ2-1; the match to TRBD2 covers 7 bases. The J call may be mistaken, given a closer DNA end match to TRBJ2-7. Per the germline V gene, CDR1 is MNHEY and CDR2 is SMNVEV (reference sequence). This CDR3 has 15 amino acids. The CDR3 reads CASGRGVSSYNEQYF. DNA for the CDR3: TGTGCCAGCGGCCGGGGGGTGAGCTCCTACAATGAGCAGTACTTC.

This clonotype was recorded at least ten times. The rearrangement joins TRBV12-3 or TRBV12-4 to TRBJ1-2, with D maybe TRBD1 (6 bases). V lost 2 bases and J 6 bases, leaving 10 bases between the germline ends. This CDR3 contains 13 residues. CDR3 region: CASSLNGGHGYTF. In DNA, the CDR3 is TGTGCCAGCAGTTTAAATGGGGGCCATGGCTACACCTTC.